This T cell receptor beta chain was recorded in a study of cytomegalovirus exposure and HLA in healthy donors. Researchers ran the PCR with 60 Vbeta and 13 Jbeta primers. Here immunoSEQ multiplex PCR was the method, and the copy in TCRdb shows in-frame clones only, minus some. The sample has roughly 38,000 clones; around 77% are singletons. Overall study findings and caveats: Cytomegalovirus status was reportedly diagnosed by the classifier with high sensitivity and specificity.

Trimming pared 3 bases from V and 3 bases from J, leaving 15 bases between. The germline V gene has CDR1 SGHVS and CDR2 FQNEAQ. The CDR3 has 15 amino acids. Concerning this clone: Its target is not known.

Samples came from healthy bone marrow donors. The sample comprised PBMCs. This rearrangement joins TRBV7-8 to TRBJ2-7; maybe TRBD2 (5 bases). The origin of this receptor is a woman in her twenties or thirties in good health and CMV-seropositive. The CDR3 nucleotides are TGTGCCAGCAGCTTGACGGACTCTCCCCTCTACGAGCAGTACTTC. It encodes CASSLTDSPLYEQYF.